These 21 T cell receptor beta chains share one sample of origin, sequenced in a study of post-analysis software for immune sequencing data. Whole-study findings and limits: In patients, TRBV5-6, TRBV5-1 and TRBV20-1 belonged to roughly 5 TRBV segments found more frequently than in controls.

Their cognate antigens are unknown. Libraries were made from TCR beta cDNA, and they carried unique molecular identifiers. TCRdb reprocessed the PCR reads with MiXCR, giving one entry per CDR3 protein. Here the sample spans approximately 730,000 distinct CDR3 sequences, more than 45% being singletons. Sequenced: blood. These receptors all stem from a girl between 10 and 17 years old with multiple sclerosis.

V is TRBV28 and J is TRBJ2-7; possibly TRBD2 for D (6 bases). V was cut by 7 bases and J by 4 bases, with 20 bases left in between. Germline V gene sequence: CDR1 MDHEN, CDR2 SYDVKM. The CDR3 has 15 amino acids. CDR3 in amino acids: CASTTTGTPGYEQYF. Here the CDR3 DNA reads TGTGCCAGCACTACCACCGGGACTCCCGGTTACGAGCAGTACTTC.

V and J are TRBV9 and TRBJ2-7, with 7 nucleotides matching TRBD2. Germline values: CDR1 SGDLS, CDR2 YYNGEE. Unmatched junction bases numbered 10, after V lost 4 bases and J lost 6 bases. This CDR3 has 14 residues. The DNA of the CDR3 is TGTGCCAGCAGCTATCGGGGGGTATCAAGCGAGCAGTACTTC. Its translation is CASSYRGVSSEQYF.

The chain joins TRBV27 to TRBJ1-2, with 8 bases lining up with TRBD1. V trimming: 6 bases; J trimming: 1 base; junction bases outside the gene matches: 10. The V gene's germline CDR1 is MNHEY and CDR2 SMNVEV (reference sequence). The CDR3 has 16 residues. The CDR3 here is CASRGRDRTINYGYTF. In nucleotides, the CDR3 is TGTGCCAGCAGAGGACGGGACAGGACGATTAACTATGGCTACACCTTC.

This clonotype was counted only a few times. The chain combines TRBV7-2 with TRBJ1-5; D is perhaps TRBD1 (6 bases). Germline-derived CDR1 and CDR2 are SGHTA and FQGNSA. CDR3 length: 16 amino acids. Deletions cut 3 bases from V and 2 bases from J, with 14 bases between. This CDR3 is CASSFSGAVGNQPQHF. In DNA form, the CDR3 reads TGTGCCAGCAGCTTTTCAGGGGCGGTCGGCAATCAGCCCCAGCATTTT.

The V call is TRBV7-9, the J call TRBJ2-7, with TRBD1 matching over 8 bases. Germline V lookup: CDR1 SEHNR, CDR2 FQNEAQ (reference sequence). This CDR3 has 17 residues. J was trimmed by 0 bases and V by 5 bases; bases with no gene match: 12. Here the CDR3 reads CASSRFSSGGLSYEQYF. The CDR3 DNA reads as TGTGCCAGCAGCCGCTTTTCTTCAGGGGGCCTCTCCTACGAGCAGTACTTC.

The rearrangement uses TRBV20-1 and TRBJ1-5, with TRBD1 as a possible D gene (5 bases). Germline V gene sequence: CDR1 DFQATT, CDR2 SNEGSKA (reference sequence). The V end was cut by 7 bases, the J end by 6 bases, with 13 bases between. The CDR3 is made up of 12 amino acids. The CDR3 DNA sequence: TGCAGTGTGAGCCCGGGACCTCAGCCCCAGCATTTT. Protein product: CSVSPGPQPQHF.

The V call is TRBV9, the J call TRBJ1-2; perhaps TRBD1 as D (6 bases). Germline V gives CDR1 SGDLS, CDR2 YYNGEE. V shed 0 bases and J shed 4 bases, with 10 bases lying between them. This CDR3 has 14 residues. The CDR3 is CASSVDGQSYGYTF. The CDR3 nucleotides are TGTGCCAGCAGCGTAGACGGACAGAGCTATGGCTACACCTTC.

This clonotype turned up a few times. The chain uses TRBV5-6 and TRBJ2-7; 11 positions match TRBD1. Trimming took 4 bases from V and 3 from J; bases not matched to a gene: 12. This CDR3 spans 17 amino acids. Germline V CDR1 and CDR2: SGHDT, YYEEEE. The CDR3 loop reads CASSAGTGGLSGYEQYF. The CDR3 DNA reads TGTGCCAGCAGCGCCGGGACAGGGGGGTTAAGTGGCTACGAGCAGTACTTC. Based on the CDR3 plus reference TRBV5-6 and TRBJ2-7, the full variable domain is DAGVTQSPTHLIKTRGQQVTLRCSPKSGHDTVSWYQQALGQGPQFIFQYYEEEERQRGNFPDRFSGHQFPNYSSELNVNALLLGDSALYLCASSAGTGGLSGYEQYFGPGTRLTVT.

The chain employs TRBV6-2 or TRBV6-3 and TRBJ2-7, with TRBD2 as a possible D gene (6 bases). The germline CDR1 and CDR2 sequences are MNHEY and SVGEGT. V was trimmed by 4 bases and J by 0 bases, leaving 16 bases between them. The CDR3 has 16 residues. The CDR3: CASSLRGLRGSYEQYF. The CDR3 DNA follows: TGTGCCAGCAGTTTAAGGGGACTCCGAGGCTCCTACGAGCAGTACTTC.

The table lists this clonotype with a few counts. The V call is TRBV20-1, the J call TRBJ2-7, with D perhaps given as TRBD1 or TRBD2 (5 bases each). The germline V and J ends were trimmed by 7 bases and 3 bases, with 13 bases remaining between them. The length of the CDR3 is 12 residues. Germline V lookup: CDR1 DFQATT, CDR2 SNEGSKA (reference sequence). The CDR3 coding sequence is TGCAGTGTGAGGGGACCCAGCTACGAGCAGTACTTC. Amino acids: CSVRGPSYEQYF.

Worth noting for this clonotype: At one end, the junction sequence differs from germline, possibly due to a read error. The chain employs TRBV5-8 and TRBJ1-4, with 8 bases fitting TRBD1. The CDR3 runs 15 residues. CDR1 and CDR2 (germline): SGHTS, YDEGEE. CDR3 in amino acids: CASSLGTGRNEKRFF. In DNA, the CDR3 is TGTGCCAGCAGCTTGGGGACAGGGAGAAATGAAAAACGGTTTTTT.

The V and J genes are TRBV5-1 and TRBJ2-3; 8 bases align to TRBD1. V lost 0 bases and J lost 4; bases outside the gene matches: 4. The V gene's germline CDR1 is SGHRS and CDR2 YFSETQ. The CDR3 extends over 15 amino acids. The CDR3 DNA is TGCGCCAGCAGCTTGGATGGACAGGGAGCAGATACGCAGTATTTT. Translation: CASSLDGQGADTQYF.

As to this clonotype: Germline is not matched at one junction end, which may reflect a read error. The rearrangement joins TRBV7-3 to TRBJ2-5, with D tentatively TRBD1 (6 bases). The J call may be wrong; the DNA end is better matched by TRBJ2-4. CDR1 SGHTA and CDR2 FQGTGA come from the germline V gene. The CDR3 runs to 17 residues. In DNA, the CDR3 is TGTGCCCGCAGCCCTTACATACTCGGACAGAGGGGAAACATTCAGTACTTC. Translating it yields CARSPYILGQRGNIQYF.

The chain uses TRBV11-2 and TRBJ2-5; TRBD2 is a possible D gene (6 bases). Germline lookup yields CDR1 SGHAT and CDR2 FQNNGV. V was clipped by 0 bases and J by 11 bases, with 16 bases between them. This CDR3 comprises 14 residues. The DNA for the CDR3 is TGTGCCAGCAGCTTAGACGGGGGTTCGAGGAAGCAGTACTTC. Protein product: CASSLDGGSRKQYF.

The chain has TRBV6-1 and TRBJ2-1; the match to TRBD1 covers 7 bases. From germline, CDR1 is MNHNS and CDR2 SASEGT. Unmatched junction bases numbered 3, after V lost 6 bases and J lost 10 bases. This CDR3 comprises 11 residues. In DNA, the CDR3 is TGTGCCAGCAGCGACAGGGAAGAGCAGTTCTTC. Its protein is CASSDREEQFF.

The V and J genes are TRBV20-1 and TRBJ2-1, with D possibly being TRBD2 (6 bases). The V gene's germline CDR1 is DFQATT and CDR2 SNEGSKA (reference sequence). The CDR3 spans 16 residues. Here the CDR3 reads CSAQVVSSGVNNEQFF. CDR3 bases: TGCAGCGCCCAAGTTGTTAGTAGCGGAGTCAACAATGAGCAGTTCTTC.

This clonotype was observed a single time. The chain has TRBV27 and TRBJ1-1; D is unresolved. This CDR3 contains 19 residues. V was trimmed by 3 bases and J by 1 base, leaving 24 bases between them. Per the germline V gene, CDR1 is MNHEY and CDR2 is SMNVEV (reference sequence). CDR3 region: CASSFEALNRVLGNTEAFF. CDR3 nucleotides: TGTGCCAGCAGTTTCGAGGCCTTAAACAGAGTGCTGGGGAACACTGAAGCTTTCTTT.

The chain uses TRBV28 and TRBJ1-2; D gene uncertain. The germline CDR1 and CDR2 sequences are MDHEN and SYDVKM. V was shortened by 2 bases and J by 8 bases, with 9 bases between the two germline ends. The CDR3 contains 12 residues. The CDR3 region has the DNA TGTGCCAGCAGTTTAGAGGGCTGGGGCTACACCTTC. Amino acids: CASSLEGWGYTF.

The rearrangement joins TRBV11-2 to TRBJ1-2; D gene ambiguous. Trimming left V 1 base short and J 4 bases short, with 10 bases between. Looked up from germline, CDR1 is SGHAT and CDR2 is FQNNGV. The CDR3 covers 14 residues. The CDR3 DNA reads as TGTGCCAGCAGCTTAGGGTTCGGACGCTATGGCTACACCTTC. Residues: CASSLGFGRYGYTF.

V usage is TRBV29-1 and J usage is TRBJ2-3; D is unclear. V was trimmed by 8 bases and J by 4 bases, leaving 10 bases between them. Germline V CDR1 and CDR2: SQVTM, ANQGSEA. CDR3 size: 11 residues. The CDR3: CSTPQADTQYF. For the CDR3, the DNA is TGCAGCACCCCGCAGGCAGATACGCAGTATTTT.

This clonotype was counted only a few times. This chain connects TRBV4-1 to TRBJ2-7; TRBD2 matches at 15 bases. Germline trimming cut 3 bases from V and 4 bases from J; bases unmatched to any gene: 13. The germline CDR1 and CDR2 sequences are MGHRA and YSYEKL. The CDR3 loop spans 19 amino acids. The CDR3 nucleotides are TGCGCCAGCAGCCAGCCCCCGGGACTAGCGGGAGGCACCGGTTACGAGCAGTACTTC. The encoded protein is CASSQPPGLAGGTGYEQYF.